The 23 T cell receptor beta chains listed next were all sequenced from one sample in a study of Graves' ophthalmopathy and Graves' hyperthyroidism. For repertoire sequencing, the TCR beta CDR3 regions were amplified from RNA transcripts. First-round RT-PCR employed HTBI primers, with a second-round multiplex PCR after it. TCRdb reprocessed the multiplex PCR reads via MiXCR and lists one record per CDR3 protein. The sample includes 900,000 to 1,200,000 distinct CDR3 sequences, roughly 35% seen only once; the top ten take around 10%. The material sequenced was peripheral blood or thyroid tissue (not recorded which). These receptors were taken from an adult man with Graves' hyperthyroidism.

This clonotype appeared many times. The chain is built from TRBV2 and TRBJ1-5; 7 positions agree with TRBD1. The V gene's germline CDR1 is SNHLY and CDR2 FYNNEI. V trimming: 7 bases; J trimming: 2 bases; junction bases outside the gene matches: 5. The CDR3 loop spans 14 amino acids. In DNA form, the CDR3 reads TGTGCCAGCAAAGACAGGGTTCGCAATCAGCCCCAGCATTTT. It codes for CASKDRVRNQPQHF.

In this sample, this clonotype turned up a few times. V and J are TRBV5-8 and TRBJ1-2, with 9 bases fitting TRBD1. Germline assignment: CDR1 SGHTS and CDR2 YDEGEE. The CDR3 is 18 residues long. With 6 bases clipped from V and 7 bases from J, the junction kept 22 bases outside the gene matches. The CDR3 loop is CASNTGQGITSILRGYTF. DNA of the CDR3: TGTGCCAGCAACACCGGACAGGGGATTACATCCATTCTCCGTGGCTACACCTTC.

The gene calls are TRBV2 and TRBJ2-7, with D maybe TRBD2 (6 bases). Trimming cost V 8 bases and J 7 bases, with 12 bases left between them. Looked up from germline, CDR1 is SNHLY and CDR2 is FYNNEI. The CDR3 is 11 amino acids. The DNA for the CDR3 is TGTGCCAGCCAGGGACTGGAAGAGCAGTACTTC. Encoded protein: CASQGLEEQYF.

The sample holds many counts of this clonotype. The chain combines TRBV7-8 with TRBJ1-5; 9 nucleotides align to TRBD1. With 1 base clipped from V and 6 bases from J, the junction kept 7 bases outside the gene matches. The CDR3 covers 16 residues. Germline CDR1 reads SGHVS; CDR2 reads FQNEAQ. As DNA, the CDR3 is TGTGCCAGCAGCTTAGGACAGGGGGTGAGGGGTCAGCCCCAGCATTTT. Protein product: CASSLGQGVRGQPQHF.

This clonotype was detected many times. The V and J genes are TRBV7-2 and TRBJ2-5; D could derive from TRBD1 or TRBD2 (7 bases each). This CDR3 contains 15 residues. V was pared by 5 bases and J by 5 bases, with 18 bases between. The germline gives CDR1 SGHTA, CDR2 FQGNSA. CDR3 in amino acids: CASSPQGGSRETQYF. The CDR3 bases are TGTGCCAGCAGCCCCCAGGGGGGGTCGCGGGAGACCCAGTACTTC.

There are many counts of this clonotype. The V gene is TRBV12-3 or TRBV12-4, the J gene TRBJ1-2; D uncertain. V lost 6 bases and J lost 7, with 15 bases in between. This CDR3 is 13 amino acids long. Here the CDR3 DNA reads TGTGCCAGCAGCCCAACAGAAAGAGGTGGCTACACCTTC. This translates into CASSPTERGGYTF.

The CDR3 DNA sequence: TGTGCCACCAGCAGAGCAGGGCAGCTCAACTATGGCTACACCTTC. Protein sequence: CATSRAGQLNYGYTF. The chain links TRBV15 to TRBJ1-2; perhaps TRBD1 as D (5 bases). This CDR3 has 15 residues. Germline CDR1 reads LNHNV; CDR2 reads YYDKDF (reference sequence). Trimming shortened V by 1 base and J by 2 bases, and 11 bases separated the two germline ends. The variable domain in full, completed from reference TRBV15 and TRBJ1-2, reads DAMVIQNPRYQVTQFGKPVTLSCSQTLNHNVMYWYQQKSSQAPKLLFHYYDKDFNNEADTPDNFQSRRPNTSFCFLDIRSPGLGDTAMYLCATSRAGQLNYGYTFGSGTRLTVV.

There are many counts of this clonotype. V and J are TRBV9 and TRBJ1-2; 7 positions match TRBD1. Germline values: CDR1 SGDLS, CDR2 YYNGEE. Trimming at V came to 3 bases and at J to 1 base, leaving 6 bases not matched to a gene. This CDR3 has 15 amino acids. The CDR3 protein is CASSETGSINYGYTF. CDR3 DNA sequence: TGTGCCAGCAGCGAGACAGGGAGCATTAACTATGGCTACACCTTC.

The chain's CDR3 is CASSAYEASNYGYTF. The CDR3 DNA sequence: TGTGCCAGCAGCGCCTACGAGGCGTCCAACTATGGCTACACCTTC. The chain employs TRBV9 and TRBJ1-2; no firm D call. There are 15 residues in the CDR3. The germline V gene encodes CDR1 SGDLS and CDR2 YYNGEE. Trimming pared 3 bases from V and 2 bases from J, leaving 14 bases between. Drawing the rest from reference TRBV9 and TRBJ1-2, the complete variable domain is DSGVTQTPKHLITATGQRVTLRCSPRSGDLSVYWYQQSLDQGLQFLIQYYNGEERAKGNILERFSAQQFPDLHSELNLSSLELGDSALYFCASSAYEASNYGYTFGSGTRLTVV.

The chain employs TRBV10-3 and TRBJ2-7; 11 positions match TRBD2. The ends lost 0 bases at V and 0 bases at J; junction bases unmatched: 4. The CDR3 runs to 17 residues. Germline CDR1 ENHRY, CDR2 SYGVKD. In DNA, the CDR3 is TGTGCCATCAGTGAGTCGGCTAGCGGGGGGACCTCCTACGAGCAGTACTTC. Encoded protein: CAISESASGGTSYEQYF.

This clonotype was counted a few times. The rearrangement links TRBV6-5 to TRBJ1-1; D is unresolved. CDR1 is MNHEY, CDR2 SVGAGI, per germline. The CDR3 is made up of 13 amino acids. Trimming pared 3 bases from V and 4 bases from J, leaving 9 bases between. In nucleotides, the CDR3 is TGTGCCAGCAGTTATTCGGAGTCCACTGAAGCTTTCTTT. Translation: CASSYSESTEAFF.

V and J are TRBV5-1 and TRBJ2-7; D not resolved. CDR3 length equals 12 residues. V lost 0 bases and J lost 7, with 8 bases in between. CDR1 is SGHRS and CDR2 is YFSETQ in the germline V gene. The DNA of the CDR3 is TGCGCCAGCAGCTTGGAGTTTTGGGAGCAGTACTTC. This encodes CASSLEFWEQYF.

In its sample, this clonotype was seen a few times. This chain uses TRBV25-1 with TRBJ2-5, with TRBD1 matching 7 bases. With V trimmed by 7 bases and J by 4 bases, 3 bases remained unmatched. This CDR3 spans 12 amino acids. Germline CDR1 and CDR2: MGHDK and SYGVNS. The CDR3 DNA sequence: TGTGCCAGCAAACAGGGGACAGAGACCCAGTACTTC. Its translation: CASKQGTETQYF.

The J gene is TRBJ1-1, the V gene TRBV20-1; maybe TRBD1 (6 bases). The V gene's germline CDR1 is DFQATT and CDR2 SNEGSKA (reference sequence). With 6 bases removed from V and 0 bases from J, the gap between germline ends came to 17 bases. There are 15 residues in the CDR3. Here the CDR3 DNA reads TGCAGTGCCACAAGGGGGGGGACTATGAACACTGAAGCTTTCTTT. It yields the protein CSATRGGTMNTEAFF.

This clonotype was picked up a small number of times. The CDR3 protein is CAIISRDGSNQPQHF. CDR3 nucleotides: TGTGCCATCATCTCCAGGGATGGCAGCAATCAGCCCCAGCATTTT. The chain recombines TRBV10-3 with TRBJ1-5; TRBD1 might be the D (5 bases). The CDR3 length is 15 residues. Trimming pared 7 bases from V and 1 base from J, leaving 14 bases between. Germline V CDR1 and CDR2: ENHRY, SYGVKD.

V usage is TRBV15 and J usage is TRBJ1-5; 8 nucleotides line up with TRBD1. This CDR3 spans 15 amino acids. V trimming: 0 bases; J trimming: 6 bases; junction bases outside the gene matches: 4. In germline, CDR1 is LNHNV, CDR2 YYDKDF (reference sequence). The CDR3 is CATSRERTGSQPQHF. CDR3 bases: TGTGCCACCAGCAGAGAACGGACAGGGAGTCAGCCCCAGCATTTT.

The rearrangement uses TRBV19 and TRBJ2-7, with 10 nucleotides matching TRBD2. The CDR3 consists of 14 residues. Germline assignment: CDR1 LNHDA and CDR2 SQIVND (reference sequence). The V segment lost 5 bases and the J segment 5 bases; nucleotides outside the gene matches: 6. The CDR3 nucleotides read TGTGCCAGTAGTGCTAGCGGGAGCTATGACGAGCAGTACTTC. Translating gives CASSASGSYDEQYF.

The V and J genes are TRBV20-1 and TRBJ2-1; 8 bases match TRBD2. The CDR3 sequence is 15 residues long. The V and J ends lost 3 bases and 1 base, in that order; junction bases with no gene match: 5. CDR1 is DFQATT, CDR2 SNEGSKA, per germline (reference sequence). The CDR3 coding sequence is TGCAGTGCTAGGAGTATAGCGGGGTCCTACAATGAGCAGTTCTTC. Translating gives CSARSIAGSYNEQFF.

This clonotype was seen more than once but under ten times. The chain recombines TRBV29-1 with TRBJ1-1; D may be TRBD1 (6 bases). Trimming cost V 4 bases and J 5 bases, with 17 bases left between them. Per germline, CDR1 SQVTM and CDR2 ANQGSEA. The CDR3 sequence is 14 residues long. CDR3 nucleotides: TGCAGCGTTGGGGGGAGGGGGATTTCGACTGAAGCTTTCTTT. Encoded protein: CSVGGRGISTEAFF.

This clonotype was found many times. V usage is TRBV19 and J usage is TRBJ2-5; TRBD2 aligns across 7 bases. The CDR3 is made up of 14 amino acids. The V segment lost 3 bases and the J segment 4 bases; nucleotides outside the gene matches: 5. Germline CDR1 LNHDA, CDR2 SQIVND (reference sequence). CDR3 in DNA: TGTGCCAGTAGTATGGTCTGGGGGGGAGAGACCCAGTACTTC. Its protein product is CASSMVWGGETQYF.

V is TRBV10-3 and J is TRBJ1-5; D is ambiguous. Germline CDR1 and CDR2: ENHRY and SYGVKD. V was trimmed by 5 bases and J by 5 bases, leaving 19 bases between them. CDR3 size: 16 residues. CDR3 in DNA: TGTGCCATCAGTTACTCGCTCTCCAGTACTTATCAGCCCCAGCATTTT. It yields the protein CAISYSLSSTYQPQHF.

Many counts were recorded for this clonotype. The V gene is TRBV19, the J gene TRBJ2-2; TRBD1 matches 9 bases. Germline CDR1 and CDR2: LNHDA and SQIVND (reference sequence). Trimming removed 7 bases from V and 3 bases from J; junction bases left unmatched: 6. This CDR3 contains 15 residues. CDR3 in DNA: TGTGCCAGTAATTCGTGGGACAGGGACACCGGGGAGCTGTTTTTT. It is translated as CASNSWDRDTGELFF.

This clonotype has just a few counts. The genes are TRBV18 and TRBJ1-5; D not certain. Germline CDR1 KGHSH, CDR2 LQKENI. The CDR3 is 14 amino acids. V was pared by 3 bases and J by 0 bases, with 6 bases between. The CDR3 region has the DNA TGTGCCAGCTCACCGTCGTATAGCAATCAGCCCCAGCATTTT. This sequence encodes CASSPSYSNQPQHF. Based on the CDR3 plus reference TRBV18 and TRBJ1-5, the full variable domain is NAGVMQNPRHLVRRRGQEARLRCSPMKGHSHVYWYRQLPEEGLKFMVYLQKENIIDESGMPKERFSAEFPKEGPSILRIQQVVRGDSAAYFCASSPSYSNQPQHFGDGTRLSIL.